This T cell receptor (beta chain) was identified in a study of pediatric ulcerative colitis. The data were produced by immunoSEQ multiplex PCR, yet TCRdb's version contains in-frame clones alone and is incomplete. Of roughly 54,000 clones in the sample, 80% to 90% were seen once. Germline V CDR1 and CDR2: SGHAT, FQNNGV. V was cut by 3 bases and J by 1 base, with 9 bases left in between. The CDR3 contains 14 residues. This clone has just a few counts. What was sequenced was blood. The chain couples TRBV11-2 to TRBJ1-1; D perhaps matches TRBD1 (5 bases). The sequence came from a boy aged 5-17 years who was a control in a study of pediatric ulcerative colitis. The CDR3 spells CASSLGRRNTEAFF. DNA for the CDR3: TGTGCCAGCAGCTTGGGACGGCGGAACACTGAAGCTTTCTTT.